These 30 T cell receptor beta chains share one sample of origin, sequenced in a study of blood T cells in healthy people across ages. Alongside a J-beta primer mix, a sample-barcoded 5' primer served in a second PCR lasting 7 to 11 cycles. TCRdb processed the 5' RACE reads anew with MiXCR; each CDR3 protein has one entry. The table includes 750,000 or so distinct CDR3 sequences, just under 25% detected once. This same sample was also taken into another study, of T cells of mothers and their children.

Sequencing was done on a sample of blood. Receptor source: a boy younger than 18 in good health.

This clonotype has more than one count but fewer than ten. The rearrangement links TRBV20-1 to TRBJ2-3, with 8 bases identical to TRBD2. Trimming at V came to 6 bases and at J to 5 bases, leaving 13 bases not matched to a gene. Germline-derived CDR1 and CDR2 are DFQATT and SNEGSKA (reference sequence). The CDR3 is made up of 15 amino acids. Written as DNA, the CDR3 is TGCAGTGCCCAACGGGGGGGAGGGCCTGAAGATACGCAGTATTTT. Protein product: CSAQRGGGPEDTQYF.

The genes are TRBV29-1 and TRBJ2-5; 13 bases map to TRBD2. The assigned J gene may be wrong: the sequence end matches TRBJ2-7 better. CDR3 length: 14 amino acids. The germline gives CDR1 SQVTM, CDR2 ANQGSEA. In DNA, the CDR3 is TGCAGCGCCCGGACTAGCGGGAGTCTGTACGAGCAGTACTTC. Encoded protein: CSARTSGSLYEQYF.

The V call is TRBV28, the J call TRBJ1-2; 7 bases match TRBD1. The V segment lost 7 bases and the J segment 2 bases; nucleotides outside the gene matches: 4. Germline V lookup: CDR1 MDHEN, CDR2 SYDVKM. This CDR3 is built from 13 residues. CDR3 loop: CASTDRENYGYTF. For the CDR3, the DNA is TGTGCCAGCACCGACAGGGAGAACTATGGCTACACCTTC.

This clonotype was observed a few times. For the CDR3, the DNA is TGTGCCACAAGAGTTGGGTTGGACTACAATGAGCAGTTCTTC. Amino acids: CATRVGLDYNEQFF. J is TRBJ2-1 and V is TRBV10-3; D unresolved. V was clipped by 10 bases and J by 3 bases, with 16 bases between them. CDR1 and CDR2 (germline): ENHRY, SYGVKD. The CDR3 extends over 14 amino acids.

The gene calls are TRBV6-6 and TRBJ2-4, with unresolved D. The V gene lost 6 bases and the J gene lost 5 bases, with 11 bases spanning the gap. The germline gives CDR1 MNHNY, CDR2 SVGAGI (reference sequence). This CDR3 region has 13 residues. The CDR3 here is CASRSLKENIQYF. In DNA, the CDR3 is TGTGCCAGCAGATCGTTAAAAGAAAACATTCAGTACTTC.

This clonotype came up a few times. The chain employs TRBV29-1 and TRBJ2-1; TRBD1 is a possible D gene (5 bases). Germline CDR1 and CDR2: SQVTM and ANQGSEA. Trimming left V 4 bases short and J 4 bases short, with 8 bases between. This CDR3 spans 12 amino acids. The CDR3 here is CSVATAYNEQFF. CDR3 bases: TGCAGCGTTGCGACAGCGTACAATGAGCAGTTCTTC.

This clonotype has a count of ten or more. The chain uses TRBV7-2 and TRBJ2-5; maybe TRBD2 (7 bases). V was cut by 5 bases and J by 4 bases, with 17 bases left in between. The CDR3 extends over 15 amino acids. Germline V gene sequence: CDR1 SGHTA, CDR2 FQGNSA. The CDR3 DNA sequence: TGTGCCAGCAGCGAGGGGGGAGGGGCTGGAGAGACCCAGTACTTC. This codes for CASSEGGGAGETQYF.

This sequence joins TRBV10-2 and TRBJ1-2; D is uncertain. Per the germline V gene, CDR1 is WSHSY and CDR2 is SAAADI. V was cut by 0 bases and J by 8 bases, with 10 bases left in between. There are 13 residues in the CDR3. CDR3 coding DNA: TGCGCCAGCAGTGAGTCGAGATTGCGGGGCTACACCTTC. Translation gives CASSESRLRGYTF.

This clonotype has ten or more counts. The chain recombines TRBV14 with TRBJ1-1; 8 nucleotides line up with TRBD1. The CDR3 contains 15 residues. CDR1 and CDR2 from the germline V gene are SGHDN and FVKESK. J lost 10 bases, V lost 1 base, and 11 bases had no gene match. The CDR3 DNA is TGTGCCAGCAGCCAAGCCCAGGGGGCACCGAATAGAGCTTTCTTT. Translation: CASSQAQGAPNRAFF.

This clonotype has more than one count but fewer than ten. The CDR3 region is CSARALASGDYNEQFF. The CDR3 DNA reads as TGCAGTGCTAGAGCGCTGGCTAGCGGGGATTACAATGAGCAGTTCTTC. V is TRBV20-1 and J is TRBJ2-1; 9 positions agree with TRBD2. CDR3 size: 16 residues. Looked up from germline, CDR1 is DFQATT and CDR2 is SNEGSKA (reference sequence). The V and J ends lost 1 base and 4 bases, in that order; junction bases with no gene match: 8.

This clonotype was counted many times. The chain couples TRBV28 to TRBJ2-5; the D is unclear. CDR1 and CDR2 from the germline V gene are MDHEN and SYDVKM. This CDR3 spans 13 amino acids. The V and J ends lost 4 bases and 1 base respectively, with 7 bases between them. The CDR3 region is CASSSSGQETQYF. The CDR3 coding sequence is TGTGCCAGCAGTTCCTCAGGCCAAGAGACCCAGTACTTC. Full variable domain (rest looked up from reference TRBV28 and TRBJ2-5): DVKVTQSSRYLVKRTGEKVFLECVQDMDHENMFWYRQDPGLGLRLIYFSYDVKMKEKGDIPEGYSVSREKKERFSLILESASTNQTSMYLCASSSSGQETQYFGPGTRLLVL.

This clonotype was found a few times. The chain has TRBV6-5 and TRBJ2-2; D is uncertain. The CDR3 has 15 amino acids. V lost 4 bases to trimming and J lost 0 bases, with 9 bases between them. Germline V CDR1 and CDR2: MNHEY, SVGAGI. This CDR3 reads CASSSPRANTGELFF. The CDR3 nucleotides read TGTGCCAGCAGTTCCCCCCGAGCGAACACCGGGGAGCTGTTTTTT.

The chain is built from TRBV14 and TRBJ2-1; D assignment may be TRBD1 or TRBD2 (6 bases each). Trimming took off 4 bases at V and 7 bases at J, with 17 bases between the two ends. Germline V gene lookup returns CDR1 SGHDN and CDR2 FVKESK. CDR3 length: 15 residues. DNA of the CDR3: TGTGCCAGCAGCCCCCGGTGGGGGGCGTTGAATGAGCAGTTCTTC. Amino acid sequence: CASSPRWGALNEQFF.

This clonotype has only one observation. The rearrangement uses TRBV29-1 and TRBJ2-5, with D unresolved. CDR1 is SQVTM and CDR2 is ANQGSEA in the germline V gene. The CDR3 contains 14 residues. V lost 0 bases, J lost 0 bases, and 8 bases lay in between. For the CDR3, the DNA is TGCAGCGTTGAAGATCATGCAGACCAAGAGACCCAGTACTTC. Protein: CSVEDHADQETQYF.

The chain combines TRBV6-5 with TRBJ1-4; 7 nucleotides line up with TRBD1. This CDR3 comprises 16 residues. Germline CDR1 reads MNHEY; CDR2 reads SVGAGI. Unmatched junction bases numbered 6, after V lost 0 bases and J lost 5 bases. In DNA form, the CDR3 reads TGTGCCAGCAGTTACTCGTCGGGACAGCCGAATGAAAAACTGTTTTTT. Its protein product is CASSYSSGQPNEKLFF.

This clonotype was seen only a few times. This chain links TRBV12-3 or TRBV12-4 with TRBJ2-7; D may match TRBD1 or TRBD2 (5 bases each). This CDR3 is 14 amino acids long. Trimming took 3 bases from V and 3 from J, leaving 12 bases between them. In DNA form, the CDR3 reads TGTGCCAGCAGTTTGGGGACGGAAAGCTACGAGCAGTACTTC. Protein sequence: CASSLGTESYEQYF.

The table lists this clonotype with a few counts. This sequence joins TRBV7-8 and TRBJ2-1; 7 nucleotides agree with TRBD2. CDR3 length: 13 residues. With V trimmed by 5 bases and J by 8 bases, 6 bases remained unmatched. Germline CDR1 and CDR2: SGHVS and FQNEAQ. The CDR3 sequence is CASSPGGVDEQFF. CDR3 nucleotide sequence: TGTGCCAGCAGCCCTGGGGGGGTCGATGAGCAGTTCTTC.

The genes are TRBV7-3 and TRBJ2-3, with D perhaps given as TRBD1 or TRBD2 (6 bases each). Germline V lookup: CDR1 SGHTA, CDR2 FQGTGA. Between the trimmed V and J ends, which lost 2 bases and 3 bases, there was a span of 15 bases. The CDR3 consists of 16 residues. The DNA for the CDR3 is TGTGCCAGCAGCTTAGGGGGCACGGCGGGAACAGATACGCAGTATTTT. Protein: CASSLGGTAGTDTQYF.

This clonotype turned up a few times. This rearrangement joins TRBV4-3 to TRBJ2-5; D may be TRBD1 (6 bases). The DNA end favors TRBJ2-7, so the J call may be wrong. Germline V gene data show CDR1 as LGHNA and CDR2 as YSLEER. The CDR3 length is 14 residues. In nucleotides, the CDR3 is TGCGCCAGCAGGGCCGACAGGACTTCCTACGAGCAGTACTTC. Translating gives CASRADRTSYEQYF.

As concerns this clonotype: Mismatch with germline at one junction end may stem from a read error. The chain uses TRBV7-9 and TRBJ2-1; the match to TRBD2 covers 8 bases. Germline-derived CDR1 and CDR2 are SEHNR and FQNEAQ (reference sequence). The CDR3 has 17 amino acids. CDR3 in DNA: TGTGCCGGCAGCTTAAGGGGTTTAGCGGGATCCTACAATGAGCAGTTCTTC. Residues: CAGSLRGLAGSYNEQFF.

The table lists this clonotype with a few counts. The V gene is TRBV3-1, the J gene TRBJ1-6, with D hard to call. The V end lost 2 bases, the J end lost 9 bases, and 5 bases lay between the germline ends. Germline V lookup: CDR1 LGHDT, CDR2 YNNKEL (reference sequence). CDR3 size: 12 residues. This CDR3 reads CASSQILSPLHF. CDR3 nucleotide sequence: TGTGCCAGCAGCCAAATTCTTTCACCCCTCCACTTT.

The chain couples TRBV3-1 to TRBJ2-1; 8 bases match TRBD2. The V and J ends lost 0 bases and 8 bases, in that order; junction bases with no gene match: 12. Germline V gene data show CDR1 as LGHDT and CDR2 as YNNKEL (reference sequence). The CDR3 runs to 17 residues. CDR3 protein: CASSQERGGRRGYEQFF. In DNA form, the CDR3 reads TGTGCCAGCAGCCAAGAAAGGGGCGGGAGGAGGGGGTATGAGCAGTTCTTC.

This clonotype appeared a few times. The chain joins TRBV11-2 to TRBJ2-5; 14 bases map to TRBD2. The J call is in doubt because the DNA end fits TRBJ2-1 better. The CDR3 consists of 14 residues. Germline-derived CDR1 and CDR2 are SGHAT and FQNNGV. CDR3 DNA: TGTGCCAGCAACCCGACTAGCGGGAGGGGGCGGCAGTTCTTC. Amino acid sequence: CASNPTSGRGRQFF.

This clonotype was detected only a few times. The chain carries TRBV29-1 and TRBJ2-2, with TRBD1 matching over 7 bases. The CDR3 runs 13 residues. V shed 3 bases, J shed 7 bases, and the junction held 5 bases outside the gene matches. CDR1 is SQVTM, CDR2 ANQGSEA, per germline. CDR3 sequence (DNA): TGCAGCGTTGAGCCAGACAGGGACGGGGAGCTGTTTTTT. It codes for CSVEPDRDGELFF.

The genes are TRBV12-3 or TRBV12-4 and TRBJ2-3; 7 bases are a match to TRBD2. The length of the CDR3 is 16 residues. Trimming took 10 bases from V and 1 from J; bases not matched to a gene: 14. The CDR3 sequence: CATENMGGTGTDTQYF. In DNA form, the CDR3 reads TGTGCCACCGAGAATATGGGGGGGACGGGCACAGATACGCAGTATTTT.

This clonotype has just a few counts. V gene TRBV12-3 or TRBV12-4 combines with J gene TRBJ1-4; D gene unclear. This CDR3 region has 12 residues. Trimming stripped 5 bases from V and 6 bases from J, with 7 bases between. The CDR3 DNA is TGTGCCAGCAGTCCTAACTATGAAAAACTGTTTTTT. Translation gives CASSPNYEKLFF.

This clonotype showed up just a few times. The rearrangement joins TRBV6-1 to TRBJ1-1, with TRBD1 matching over 9 bases. V shed 3 bases, J shed 5 bases, and the junction held 10 bases outside the gene matches. Looked up from germline, CDR1 is MNHNS and CDR2 is SASEGT. The CDR3 is 16 residues long. The CDR3 reads CASSDTWDRDSTEAFF. CDR3 nucleotides: TGTGCCAGCAGTGACACCTGGGACAGGGATTCTACTGAAGCTTTCTTT.

J is TRBJ1-3 and V is TRBV20-1; D remains unclear. Germline V gene lookup returns CDR1 DFQATT and CDR2 SNEGSKA (reference sequence). The CDR3 covers 14 residues. With 2 bases removed from V and 0 bases from J, the gap between germline ends came to 8 bases. The CDR3 bases are TGCAGTGCTAGACCCCGGGACTCTGGAAACACCATATATTTT. Translated: CSARPRDSGNTIYF.

This clonotype occurred a few times. V gene TRBV6-2 or TRBV6-3 combines with J gene TRBJ2-1; 7 bases line up with TRBD1. This CDR3 is built from 17 residues. V shed 5 bases, J shed 3 bases, and the junction held 13 bases outside the gene matches. Germline-derived CDR1 and CDR2 are MNHEY and SVGEGT. This chain's CDR3 is CASSSFPWDSIYNEQFF. In DNA form, the CDR3 reads TGTGCCAGCAGTAGTTTCCCCTGGGACAGCATCTACAATGAGCAGTTCTTC.

The genes are TRBV20-1 and TRBJ1-5; the match to TRBD1 covers 8 bases. CDR1 is DFQATT and CDR2 is SNEGSKA in the germline V gene (reference sequence). This CDR3 is built from 14 residues. Losses at the gene ends were 1 base for V and 4 bases for J; bases not matched to a gene: 3. This CDR3 reads CSARGDRGNQPQHF. The CDR3 DNA sequence: TGCAGTGCTAGAGGCGACAGGGGAAATCAGCCCCAGCATTTT.